This TCR beta chain appears in the sequencing data of a study of shared clonotypes between healthy human individuals (dated by TCRdb to about 2020). As for the study more broadly: The cohort included a few men and a couple of women between 18 and 49 years of age. Per donor, three plates each were used for CD4 naive and CD4 memory, two for CD8 naive, and one for CD8 memory. Different laboratories and diverse techniques were used to prepare libraries and sequence TCR repertoires, to increase sequencing depth and limit assay-specific biases. To estimate repertoire size and how much clonotypes are shared between individuals, the study performed deep sequencing of blood TCR repertoires from about 5 healthy adults. Each donor's leukapheresis produced roughly between about 0.85 and 10 billion PBMCs.

CDR1 MDHEN and CDR2 SYDVKM are derived from the germline V gene. The junction shows trimming of 3 bases on V and 5 bases on J, and the gene matches do not reach 5 bases of it. Reading from cysteine to phenylalanine, the CDR3 counts 14 amino acids. The only DNA kept is the CDR3, 42 bases in frame from the first base. Healthy HIV-negative adults with no recently reported acute infections or vaccinations were included as donors. Every donor was a Caucasian adult living in Nashville, Tennessee, USA. Magnetic negative selection was used to enrich CD4+ T cells, after which naive cells were positively selected on CD45RA and the negative fraction became the memory subset. Blood was obtained by leukapheresis, after which PBMCs were separated by Ficoll-Histopaque density gradient centrifugation and cryopreserved in liquid nitrogen vapor phase. Analytical flow cytometry was used to check the purity and quantity of every magnetically sorted T cell population. From each sorted fraction, genomic DNA was isolated and quantified by UV absorbance on a Nanodrop 2000c.

What the authors observed across the whole study: Sampling was restricted to blood, and TCR repertoires in tissues likely differ from the TCR repertoires found in blood. Larger estimated clonotype richness was generally found for naive subsets than for memory subsets. The small number of donors limited the genetic and exposure-history diversity represented. Approximately 5% of naive CD4, 3.5% of naive CD8, roughly 2.4% of memory CD4, and over 0.35% of memory CD8 clonotypes were shared across a few donors. Higher generation probabilities were observed for clonotypes shared by all four sorted-subset donors than for non-shared clonotypes. Pairwise subsampling indicated that sequencing depth was expected to affect the degree of clonotype sharing among donors. Rarefaction of sorted-subset datasets indicated incomplete sequencing despite the large sequencing depth.

TCR CDR3 regions were amplified from genomic DNA by multiplex PCR using the deep immunoSEQ assay. Extracted genomic DNA from each cell subset was distributed evenly across all wells of several immunoSEQ 96-well plates, and each plate was treated as a replicate. For sorted subsets, each replicate PCR was loaded with roughly 0.2 ug genomic DNA, equivalent to 25,000 to 35,000 T cell genomes. The purified libraries were quantified using a Qubit 3.0 fluorometer, sized with a Bioanalyzer 2100, and then quantified again using the KAPA Library Quantification kit. Each immunoSEQ 96-well plate was sequenced on its own single-read 150-cycle Illumina NextSeq 550 flow cell. On the authors' methods: Because the immunoSEQ output held only junctional sequences and lacked quality scores, the filtering could not match the filtering applied to full-length reads. To assign V/J genes and CDR3, sequences were annotated using PyIR, a Python wrapper for IgBLAST v1.9, with IMGT germline references. Any read was removed if the V/J assignment was weak (E-value above 1e-6), the CDR3 was missing, or the read contained stop codons, out-of-frame junctions, or ambiguous translated residues. A V3J clonotype was defined by an identical inferred V gene, J gene, and CDR3 amino acid sequence. Percentage overlap between repertoires was calculated by dividing the number of shared unique clonotypes by the size of the smaller repertoire. Richness of each repertoire was evaluated using RTK rarefaction, the Chao1 estimator, and Recon v2.1 estimates of unobserved clonotypes. For all TCRbeta clonotypes obtained by the gDNA method from a few donors, generation probabilities were computed with OLGA. The table comes from immuneACCESS by way of TCRdb, which keeps in-frame sequences with V and J called. Part of the clones is missing from these tables; in studies checked, under half for an unresolved V gene and the rest for unknown reasons. Clonal size and the V and J genes are those of that table, whereas D and trimming came from the DNA. Present in this sample are approximately 1.5 million clones, around 98% of which were seen just once. The top ten hold approximately 0.45% of the sample.

Details on this clone: It lacks a known antigen. No base-level quality is on record; no much larger clone is a single base apart.

This TCR was sampled from a man aged 25-40 years in good health. The sample was naive CD4+ T cells sorted from blood. This specimen's cell subset or site label, interpreted: CD45RA+ positively selected. The V gene is TRBV28 and the J gene is TRBJ2-5; 8 bases in the junction line up with TRBD1. At the DNA level, the sequence is TGTGCCAGCAGTTTTGACAGGGGTCCGGAGACCCAGTACTTC. Its protein is CASSFDRGPETQYF.